The rows below give T cell receptor beta chains drawn from one sample of a study of circulating tumor DNA in untreated peripheral T-cell lymphoma. Libraries were prepared by immunoSEQ multiplex PCR; TCRdb keeps only in-frame clonotypes and omits some of them. The sample includes roughly 13 clones. The specimen sequenced was cell-free DNA from blood serum. The receptors originated from a human donor with peripheral T-cell lymphoma. CDR3s leave out the opening cysteine and the closing phenylalanine or tryptophan. Each record gives: J gene, V gene, clone size, CDR3 protein. Rows may omit the clone size; those that give it use once, few, many or a size class.

TRBJ2-6 TRBV13 - ASSFKQLSTKAGQRPA
TRBJ2-6 TRBV28 few ASSGVYLTQSRANVLT
TRBJ1-2 TRBV12-5 - ASGSGGSVAGYT
TRBJ1-2 TRBV10-1 - ASSFKGRSQTYGYT
TRBJ1-1 TRBV5-6 once ASTTFGQGGNTEAF
TRBJ2-6 TRBV9 - ASFVLYKQSRANVLT